The 20 T cell receptor beta chains in this list originate from one sample, sequenced in a study of blood T cell repertoires in COVID-19 (TCRdb year 2020). Library preparation used the immunoSEQ multiplex PCR assay. TCRdb limited this immuneACCESS table to in-frame rearrangements with V and J called. A share of clones is missing; checked studies link under half to unresolved V genes, and the rest is unexplained. Counted in this sample were about 130,000 clones; around 85% of them appeared once. Around 4% of the sample is in the top ten clones. The sample taken for sequencing was peripheral blood. Source of these receptors: a human donor in a cohort sampled during active COVID-19.

This sequence joins TRBV12-3 or TRBV12-4 and TRBJ2-1, with a possible D match to TRBD1 (5 bases). The CDR3 sequence is 13 residues long. Trimming took 7 bases from V and 7 from J, leaving 14 bases between them. The CDR3 is CASTPMGQNEQFF. The CDR3 DNA is TGTGCCAGCACCCCCATGGGGCAGAATGAGCAGTTCTTC.

The rearrangement uses TRBV7-9 and TRBJ2-3, with TRBD2 matching 10 bases. The CDR3 is 18 amino acids. Germline CDR1 and CDR2: SEHNR and FQNEAQ (reference sequence). The ends lost 4 bases at V and 2 bases at J; junction bases unmatched: 12. The CDR3 nucleotides are TGTGCCAGCAGCTCAAGCGGGAGGGGCCCATGGTACACAGATACGCAGTATTTT. Its protein is CASSSSGRGPWYTDTQYF.

The chain recombines TRBV9 with TRBJ2-1; 10 bases are a match to TRBD2. Germline loops: CDR1 SGDLS, CDR2 YYNGEE. Trimming removed 4 bases from V and 8 bases from J; junction bases left unmatched: 12. The CDR3 is 16 amino acids. CDR3 nucleotides: TGTGCCAGCAGCCCCGTCTCGGGACTAGCGAATGATGAGCAGTTCTTC. Residues: CASSPVSGLANDEQFF.

The chain combines TRBV7-2 with TRBJ2-7; TRBD1 is a possible D gene (6 bases). Germline assignment: CDR1 SGHTA and CDR2 FQGNSA. The CDR3 extends over 15 amino acids. Trimming removed 5 bases at V and 0 bases at J, with 14 bases between. The CDR3 reads CASSPLTGHSYEQYF. Written as DNA, the CDR3 is TGTGCCAGCAGCCCACTGACAGGTCACTCCTACGAGCAGTACTTC.

The V and J genes are TRBV15 and TRBJ2-1; D remains ambiguous. Germline V lookup: CDR1 LNHNV, CDR2 YYDKDF (reference sequence). V was trimmed by 4 bases and J by 4 bases, leaving 2 bases between them. The CDR3 contains 11 residues. The CDR3 loop reads CATSTYNEQFF. CDR3 in DNA: TGTGCCACCAGCACTTACAATGAGCAGTTCTTC.

This clone was found a few times. This sample also contains other DNA sequences that code for the same CDR3. CDR3 bases: TGTGCCAGCTCTGGACAGGGAAGTACAAACACCGGGGAGCTGTTTTTT. This gives the protein CASSGQGSTNTGELFF. V and J are TRBV18 and TRBJ2-2; 8 bases line up with TRBD1. CDR3 length: 16 amino acids. Per germline, CDR1 KGHSH and CDR2 LQKENI. V lost 6 bases and J lost 2; bases outside the gene matches: 8.

The chain links TRBV6-4 to TRBJ1-2; D possibly corresponds to TRBD1 (6 bases). The CDR3 runs 15 residues. Germline assignment: CDR1 MRHNA and CDR2 SNTAGT. Trimming shortened V by 2 bases and J by 8 bases, and 18 bases separated the two germline ends. CDR3 in amino acids: CASSDRATGTGGYTF. The CDR3 bases are TGTGCCAGCAGTGACAGAGCCACAGGGACGGGCGGCTACACCTTC.

The chain is built from TRBV21-1 and TRBJ1-4. TRBV21-1 is shown as a pseudogene. The CDR3 is 17 amino acids. In nucleotides, the CDR3 is TGTGCCAGCAGCAAACCCCCTCGCGGGGGAACTAATGAAAAACTGTTTTTT. As protein: CASSKPPRGGTNEKLFF.

The genes are TRBV21-1 and TRBJ2-7; TRBD1, the table's D call, was not compared with the DNA. TRBV21-1 is a documented pseudogene. The CDR3 contains 16 residues. Here the CDR3 DNA reads TGTGCCAGCAGCAAAGGGAGGGACAGGGTTATTTACGAGCAGTACGTC. As protein: CASSKGRDRVIYEQYV.

The chain recombines TRBV5-1 with TRBJ1-1, with 7 bases fitting TRBD1. Germline CDR1 SGHRS, CDR2 YFSETQ. Trimming cost V 3 bases and J 2 bases; bases outside gene matches: 4. The CDR3 has 14 amino acids. CDR3 nucleotides: TGCGCCAGCAGCTGGGGGACAGCAAACACTGAAGCTTTCTTT. Its protein product is CASSWGTANTEAFF.

The rearrangement links TRBV2 to TRBJ1-5; D gene uncertain. CDR1 and CDR2 from the germline V gene are SNHLY and FYNNEI. The CDR3 consists of 16 residues. The V and J ends lost 3 bases and 0 bases respectively, with 12 bases between them. The DNA of the CDR3 is TGTGCCAGCAGTGAGCGCGGGGAGCTTAGCAATCAGCCCCAGCATTTT. Translated, it gives CASSERGELSNQPQHF.

This clone was seen once. The genes are TRBV23-1 and TRBJ2-1; possible D gene TRBD1, 6 bases. Being an ORF, TRBV23-1 has a function that is uncertain. The CDR3 loop spans 16 amino acids. V lost 3 bases and J lost 8, with 20 bases in between. CDR3 amino acids: CASSHPSAGAGDEQFF. The CDR3 region has the DNA TGCGCCAGCAGTCACCCGTCAGCAGGGGCTGGGGATGAGCAGTTCTTC.

J is TRBJ2-7 and V is TRBV5-1; 7 bases are a match to TRBD1. The junction had 2 bases not matched to a gene; V was cut back by 4 bases and J by 1 base. Germline CDR1 reads SGHRS; CDR2 reads YFSETQ. The CDR3 is 13 residues long. CDR3 region: CASSLTGSYEQYF. Written as DNA, the CDR3 is TGCGCCAGCAGCCTGACAGGGTCCTACGAGCAGTACTTC.

A single count supports this clone. The chain uses TRBV21-1 and TRBJ1-2; the D segment call TRBD1 is taken from the table without a DNA check. TRBV21-1 is marked as a pseudogene. The CDR3 is 15 residues long. The CDR3 nucleotides read TGTGCCAGCAGCCCGCCGACAGGGGGCGCGGGTGGCTACACCTTC. Translation: CASSPPTGGAGGYTF.

Worth noting for this clone: One junction end disagrees with the germline gene, perhaps due to a read error. This rearrangement joins TRBV30 to TRBJ2-7, with TRBD1 identical over 11 bases. The length of the CDR3 is 15 residues. Germline values: CDR1 GTSNPN, CDR2 SVGIG (reference sequence). The CDR3 nucleotides read TGTGCCTGGAGTTGGTGGACAGGGGGCTCCGACGAGCAGTACTTC. Its protein is CAWSWWTGGSDEQYF.

V usage is TRBV2 and J usage is TRBJ2-3; 7 bases are a match to TRBD1. J lost 6 bases, V lost 3 bases, and 9 bases had no gene match. Germline V gene data show CDR1 as SNHLY and CDR2 as FYNNEI. The CDR3 consists of 15 residues. CDR3 residues: CASSEDGTVTDTQYF. In DNA, the CDR3 is TGTGCCAGCAGTGAGGATGGGACAGTGACGGATACGCAGTATTTT.

This clone was seen more than once but under ten times. This sequence joins TRBV29-1 and TRBJ2-1, with 12 bases aligning to TRBD2. Looked up from germline, CDR1 is SQVTM and CDR2 is ANQGSEA. This CDR3 has 15 residues. V shed 7 bases, J shed 3 bases, and the junction held 7 bases outside the gene matches. The CDR3 region is CSAGRTSGIYNEQFF. CDR3 coding DNA: TGCAGCGCTGGTCGGACTAGCGGGATCTACAATGAGCAGTTCTTC.

V usage is TRBV7-9 and J usage is TRBJ2-7, with 7 nucleotides matching TRBD2. V was pared by 5 bases and J by 6 bases, with 7 bases of the junction left unmatched. CDR1 SEHNR and CDR2 FQNEAQ come from the germline V gene (reference sequence). This CDR3 spans 13 amino acids. In nucleotides, the CDR3 is TGTGCCAGCAGCCAGGGAGGGGTCGGCGAGCAGTACTTC. Amino acid sequence: CASSQGGVGEQYF.

This chain links TRBV30 with TRBJ2-1; D remains unclear. Trimming took off 5 bases at V and 0 bases at J, with 5 bases between the two ends. CDR1 and CDR2 from the germline V gene are GTSNPN and SVGIG (reference sequence). CDR3 size: 12 residues. This CDR3 is CAWQNSYNEQFF. The CDR3, as DNA: TGTGCCTGGCAGAACTCCTACAATGAGCAGTTCTTC.

The rearrangement uses TRBV6-5 and TRBJ2-4; the match to TRBD2 covers 8 bases. This CDR3 spans 15 amino acids. The germline V gene has CDR1 MNHEY and CDR2 SVGAGI. V gave up 4 bases and J gave up 3 bases; unmatched junction bases: 5. The CDR3 region is CASSSRGGNKNIQYF. Written as DNA, the CDR3 is TGTGCCAGCAGTTCCCGGGGGGGGAACAAAAACATTCAGTACTTC.